The sequence of this T cell receptor beta chain was determined in a study of blood T cell repertoires in COVID-19. In the study overall: COVID-19 samples collected from the United States, Italy and Spain covered acute and convalescent phases. T cells, B-cell-depleted T cells, or PBMCs supplied cDNA or gDNA.

This clone has just one count. The CDR3 is made up of 14 amino acids. Trimming took 1 base from V and 5 from J; bases not matched to a gene: 1. Per the germline V gene, CDR1 is SGHRS and CDR2 is YFSETQ. Authors' analysis steps: Estimation of nucleated cell counts relied on the amplification of reference gene primers. Some clones are missing from TCRdb's copy, which holds only in-frame ones; the method was immunoSEQ multiplex PCR. V and J calls and clone size come straight from that table; D and trimming were deduced from the DNA. In the table there are a few hundred thousand clones, roughly 85% of which are singletons.

This chain joins TRBV5-1 and TRBJ2-2; TRBD1 matches at 8 bases. Sequenced material: peripheral blood. The source is a human donor in a cohort sampled during active COVID-19. The CDR3 region has the DNA TGCGCCAGCAGCTTGACAGGGGGAACCGGGGAGCTGTTTTTT. Protein product: CASSLTGGTGELFF.